Presented here are 5 T cell receptor beta chains from one specimen sequenced in a study of cytomegalovirus exposure and HLA in healthy donors. The PCR contained 60 Vbeta and 13 Jbeta primers. Clones were read by immunoSEQ multiplex PCR, and TCRdb kept only the in-frame ones, dropping some. The sample shows about 140,000 clones, about three quarters of them seen only once. The sample consisted of PBMCs. These receptors were collected from a man between 18 and 29 years old in good health and CMV-seronegative.

V is TRBV5-4 and J is TRBJ2-1; the match to TRBD2 covers 8 bases. V shed 6 bases, J shed 9 bases, and the junction held 5 bases outside the gene matches. This CDR3 has 12 residues. CDR1 and CDR2 (germline): SGHNT, YYREEE (reference sequence). CDR3 in amino acids: CASTPGGGEQFF. DNA for the CDR3: TGTGCCAGCACTCCCGGGGGGGGTGAGCAGTTCTTC. The full variable domain, rest sourced from reference TRBV5-4 and TRBJ2-1, is ETGVTQSPTHLIKTRGQQVTLRCSSQSGHNTVSWYQQALGQGPQFIFQYYREEENGRGNFPPRFSGLQFPNYSSELNVNALELDDSALYLCASTPGGGEQFFGPGTRLTVL.

The CDR3 here is CASSLTASGGAADTQYF. The CDR3, as DNA: TGTGCCAGCAGCCTTACCGCTAGCGGGGGGGCCGCAGATACGCAGTATTTT. This chain joins TRBV7-3 and TRBJ2-3; TRBD2 agrees at 12 bases. The CDR3 length is 17 residues. J gave up 4 bases and V 5 bases, and 10 bases lay outside the gene matches. Germline lookup yields CDR1 SGHTA and CDR2 FQGTGA.

The V and J genes are TRBV30 and TRBJ2-3, with 14 positions matching TRBD2. Germline V CDR1 and CDR2: GTSNPN, SVGIG (reference sequence). V lost 5 bases to trimming and J lost 7 bases; unmatched junction nucleotides: 5. The CDR3 sequence is 14 residues long. The CDR3: CAWGTSGRGHTQYF. The CDR3 region has the DNA TGTGCCTGGGGGACTAGCGGGAGAGGACATACGCAGTATTTT.

The V call is TRBV9, the J call TRBJ2-5; 9 bases are a match to TRBD2. The CDR3 loop spans 15 amino acids. Germline V gives CDR1 SGDLS, CDR2 YYNGEE. Losses at the gene ends were 0 bases for V and 1 base for J; bases not matched to a gene: 1. DNA for the CDR3: TGTGCCAGCAGCGTAGAGCGGGGGGTCCAAGAGACCCAGTACTTC. This encodes CASSVERGVQETQYF.

This chain uses TRBV5-1 with TRBJ1-5; tentatively, D is TRBD1 (5 bases). Looked up from germline, CDR1 is SGHRS and CDR2 is YFSETQ. V lost 0 bases and J 3 bases, leaving 10 bases between the germline ends. This CDR3 has 15 amino acids. The CDR3 region has the DNA TGCGCCAGCAGCTTGGTGGGGGGGGACAATCAGCCCCAGCATTTT. Its protein is CASSLVGGDNQPQHF.